This T cell receptor beta chain was sequenced for a study of long-term antiretroviral therapy in people with HIV. Running of the v3.0 immunoSEQ assay took place at survey level. The assay was immunoSEQ multiplex PCR, and TCRdb's table has in-frame clones only and misses some. The sample contains some 28,000 clones, roughly 84% of which appear only once. The CDR3 consists of 16 residues. V gave up 5 bases and J gave up 5 bases; unmatched junction bases: 7. The V gene's germline CDR1 is MNHEY and CDR2 SMNVEV (reference sequence). The origin of this receptor is a man between 40 and 49 years old with HIV. The gene calls are TRBV27 and TRBJ2-2; 11 bases match TRBD2. The specimen was unsorted PBMCs, collected 3 years after starting antiretroviral therapy. The CDR3 nucleotides are TGTGCCAGCAGTAGGCTAGCGGGAGGAGGGACCGGGGAGCTGTTTTTT. Its protein is CASSRLAGGGTGELFF.